This TCR beta chain was retrieved from a study of STAT3 mutations in large granular lymphocyte leukemia. About the research overall: Roughly half of the longitudinally sequenced T-LGLL patients carried detectable canonical activating STAT3 mutations.

Average productive template count per sample was 35,000 to 50,000. Clones were sequenced by immunoSEQ multiplex PCR, and TCRdb holds only the in-frame ones, with some missing. The sample records 8,300 or so clones, about nine tenths being singletons. In the case of this clone: Its target is not known.

V lost 7 bases, J lost 2 bases, and 12 bases lay in between. The germline gives CDR1 SNHLY, CDR2 FYNNEI. CDR3 length equals 13 residues. Overall study results and limits: Persisting codominant clonotypes may have hidden a small pathogenic clone. Treatment regimens differed across patients between samplings. Every T-cell large granular lymphocyte leukemia patient had at least one immunodominant TCR beta clonotype.

This TCR derives from a man in his forties or fifties with T-cell large granular lymphocyte leukemia. Some clones in this sample may be carry-over from other donors' samples. Source material: peripheral blood mononuclear cells. The chain is built from TRBV2 and TRBJ2-7, with TRBD2 as a possible D gene (5 bases). This chain's CDR3 is CASKRLGAYEQYF. The CDR3 DNA is TGTGCCAGCAAGCGGCTCGGGGCCTACGAGCAGTACTTC.